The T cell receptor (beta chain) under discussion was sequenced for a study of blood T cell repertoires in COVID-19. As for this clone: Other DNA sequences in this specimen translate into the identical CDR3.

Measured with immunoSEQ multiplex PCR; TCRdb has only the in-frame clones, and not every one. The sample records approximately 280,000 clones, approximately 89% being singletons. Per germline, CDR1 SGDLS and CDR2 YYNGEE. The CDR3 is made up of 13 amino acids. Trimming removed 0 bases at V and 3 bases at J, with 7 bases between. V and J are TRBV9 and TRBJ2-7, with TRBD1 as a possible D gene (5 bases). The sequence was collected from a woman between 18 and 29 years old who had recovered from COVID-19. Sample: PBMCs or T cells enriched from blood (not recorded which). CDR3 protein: CASSVGDSYEQYF. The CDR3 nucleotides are TGTGCCAGCAGCGTAGGAGACAGCTACGAGCAGTACTTC. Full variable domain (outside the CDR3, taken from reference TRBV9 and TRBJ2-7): DSGVTQTPKHLITATGQRVTLRCSPRSGDLSVYWYQQSLDQGLQFLIQYYNGEERAKGNILERFSAQQFPDLHSELNLSSLELGDSALYFCASSVGDSYEQYFGPGTRLTVT.